This entry lists 17 T cell receptor beta chains sequenced from one sample in a study of graft-versus-host responses after intestinal transplantation. Antigens for these TCRs are unknown. Generated by immunoSEQ multiplex PCR, the TCRdb table keeps only in-frame clones and is missing some. Seen here are under 95,000 clones, roughly 80% observed once, and the top ten hold roughly 0.8%. The source was unstimulated CD4+ T cells sorted from spleen or lymph node cells, collected before intestinal transplant. All receptors come from a human donor who received an intestinal transplant.

The chain carries TRBV6-1 and TRBJ2-7; possibly TRBD1 for D (5 bases). Germline V gene lookup returns CDR1 MNHNS and CDR2 SASEGT. The CDR3 sequence is 16 residues long. Trimming took 3 bases from V and 4 from J, leaving 19 bases between them. The CDR3 is CASSEISRDFGYEQYF. The DNA of the CDR3 is TGTGCCAGCAGTGAGATAAGCAGGGATTTTGGGTACGAGCAGTACTTC.

This clone has only one observation. CDR3 DNA: TGTGCCAGCAGCTTTAGCGGGGTCTCCTACAATGAGCAGTTCTTC. Its protein is CASSFSGVSYNEQFF. The chain uses TRBV6-6 and TRBJ2-1; TRBD2 matches at 8 bases. The CDR3 is made up of 15 amino acids. The V and J ends lost 6 bases and 0 bases, in that order; junction bases with no gene match: 4. Germline CDR1 and CDR2: MNHNY and SVGAGI (reference sequence).

The rearrangement links TRBV5-1 to TRBJ2-7; TRBD2 matches at 10 bases. CDR3 length equals 15 residues. Germline V gives CDR1 SGHRS, CDR2 YFSETQ. With V trimmed by 3 bases and J by 2 bases, 5 bases remained unmatched. CDR3 coding DNA: TGCGCCAGCAGCTGGGGGACTAGCGAGGCCTACGAGCAGTACTTC. Encoded protein: CASSWGTSEAYEQYF. The whole variable domain, filled in from reference TRBV5-1 and TRBJ2-7, reads KAGVTQTPRYLIKTRGQQVTLSCSPISGHRSVSWYQQTPGQGLQFLFEYFSETQRNKGNFPGRFSGRQFSNSRSEMNVSTLELGDSALYLCASSWGTSEAYEQYFGPGTRLTVT.

This clone appeared once. The CDR3 nucleotides read TGCGCCAGCAGCTTGGAAGGGACAGGGAAGTACGAGCAGTACTTC. Its translation is CASSLEGTGKYEQYF. The gene calls are TRBV5-1 and TRBJ2-7; 9 bases match TRBD1. The germline CDR1 and CDR2 sequences are SGHRS and YFSETQ. The CDR3 is 15 residues long. Trimming took 0 bases from V and 4 from J; bases not matched to a gene: 5.

This clone was seen a single time. The chain employs TRBV9 and TRBJ1-4, with D perhaps matching TRBD1 (5 bases). The CDR3 is 16 amino acids. V was trimmed by 4 bases and J by 3 bases, leaving 16 bases between them. Germline CDR1 and CDR2: SGDLS and YYNGEE. CDR3: CASSTHVGGSNEKLFF. The CDR3 bases are TGTGCCAGCAGCACCCACGTCGGGGGATCTAATGAAAAACTGTTTTTT.

The CDR3 DNA sequence: TGTGCCAGCAGTGAAAGTTTGGCGGGAGTCGTAGAGACCCAGTACTTC. Translated: CASSESLAGVVETQYF. The V and J genes are TRBV6-1 and TRBJ2-5; 7 nucleotides line up with TRBD2. The CDR3 length is 16 residues. The junction had 10 bases not matched to a gene; V was cut back by 2 bases and J by 4 bases. The germline V gene encodes CDR1 MNHNS and CDR2 SASEGT.

Here the CDR3 DNA reads TGTGCCAGCGAACTCGGGGTTTCCTACAATGAGCAGTTCTTC. This codes for CASELGVSYNEQFF. The chain carries TRBV7-9 and TRBJ2-1, with D perhaps TRBD2 (5 bases). The CDR3 loop spans 14 amino acids. From germline, CDR1 is SEHNR and CDR2 FQNEAQ (reference sequence). The V end was cut by 8 bases, the J end by 1 base, with 12 bases between.

V gene TRBV6-5 combines with J gene TRBJ2-2; TRBD1 might be the D (6 bases). This CDR3 comprises 15 residues. Germline V gene data show CDR1 as MNHEY and CDR2 as SVGAGI. Trimming took off 6 bases at V and 1 base at J, with 12 bases between the two ends. CDR3 in amino acids: CASRRQDLNTGELFF. The CDR3 bases are TGTGCCAGCAGAAGACAGGATTTGAACACCGGGGAGCTGTTTTTT.

The rearrangement links TRBV28 to TRBJ2-3, with 10 bases lining up with TRBD2. V was pared by 9 bases and J by 1 base, with 13 bases of the junction left unmatched. The CDR3 runs 17 residues. Per the germline V gene, CDR1 is MDHEN and CDR2 is SYDVKM. The CDR3 sequence: CASNLAGVGAGTDTQYF. CDR3 bases: TGTGCCAGTAACCTAGCGGGGGTCGGGGCGGGCACAGATACGCAGTATTTT. The variable domain in full, completed from reference TRBV28 and TRBJ2-3, reads DVKVTQSSRYLVKRTGEKVFLECVQDMDHENMFWYRQDPGLGLRLIYFSYDVKMKEKGDIPEGYSVSREKKERFSLILESASTNQTSMYLCASNLAGVGAGTDTQYFGPGTRLTVL.

This chain connects TRBV6-1 to TRBJ2-1, with 7 bases lining up with TRBD2. This CDR3 contains 14 residues. Germline CDR1 and CDR2: MNHNS and SASEGT. The junction had 5 bases not matched to a gene; V was cut back by 7 bases and J by 2 bases. CDR3 coding DNA: TGTGCCAGCAAGGCGAGCGGGGCCTACAATGAGCAGTTCTTC. It is translated as CASKASGAYNEQFF.

The chain joins TRBV19 to TRBJ2-1; the D gene is possibly TRBD2 (6 bases). This CDR3 has 13 residues. V was cut by 6 bases and J by 7 bases, with 13 bases left in between. From germline, CDR1 is LNHDA and CDR2 SQIVND (reference sequence). The CDR3 spells CASRREKSNEQFF. The CDR3 nucleotides are TGTGCCAGTAGACGGGAGAAGTCGAATGAGCAGTTCTTC.

Only one count was recorded for this clone. V and J are TRBV28 and TRBJ1-2, with 8 bases matching TRBD1. This CDR3 region has 12 residues. J lost 13 bases, V lost 6 bases, and 10 bases had no gene match. Germline CDR1 is MDHEN and CDR2 is SYDVKM. The CDR3 DNA follows: TGTGCCAGCAGACTTAAGGCAGGGGGCATCACCTTC. It encodes CASRLKAGGITF.

This clone was counted a few times. The chain combines TRBV7-8 with TRBJ2-7; the D is unclear. Germline-derived CDR1 and CDR2 are SGHVS and FQNEAQ. V lost 11 bases and J 2 bases, leaving 19 bases between the germline ends. The CDR3 spans 14 residues. CDR3 sequence: CAPKEEQSPYEQYF. CDR3 nucleotide sequence: TGTGCCCCCAAAGAGGAGCAGTCCCCCTACGAGCAGTACTTC. The complete variable domain, with remaining parts taken from reference TRBV7-8 and TRBJ2-7, reads GAGVSQSPRYKVAKRGQDVALRCDPISGHVSLFWYQQALGQGPEFLTYFQNEAQLDKSGLPSDRFFAERPEGSVSTLKIQRTQQEDSAVYLCAPKEEQSPYEQYFGPGTRLTVT.

This chain uses TRBV6-4 with TRBJ2-3, with TRBD1 matching over 8 bases. Germline lookup yields CDR1 MRHNA and CDR2 SNTAGT. V trimming: 5 bases; J trimming: 4 bases; junction bases outside the gene matches: 8. The CDR3 covers 15 residues. The CDR3 nucleotides are TGTGCCAGCAGTATCGGGACAGGTGGATCAGATACGCAGTATTTT. Protein: CASSIGTGGSDTQYF.

This clone came up once. The CDR3 DNA reads as TGTGCCACCAGCAGATTCAGGGCAGATACGCAGTATTTT. Its translation is CATSRFRADTQYF. The chain employs TRBV15 and TRBJ2-3; tentatively, D is TRBD1 (5 bases). Deletions cut 2 bases from V and 4 bases from J, with 7 bases between. CDR1 LNHNV and CDR2 YYDKDF come from the germline V gene (reference sequence). The CDR3 is 13 residues long.

This clone was observed once. The chain recombines TRBV7-2 with TRBJ2-2; D is possibly TRBD2 (7 bases). Germline V gene sequence: CDR1 SGHTA, CDR2 FQGNSA. The CDR3 is 14 residues long. V was pared by 8 bases and J by 1 base, with 11 bases between. CDR3: CASGRGMNTGELFF. The CDR3, as DNA: TGTGCCAGCGGGAGGGGGATGAACACCGGGGAGCTGTTTTTT.

This clone was found a few times. This sequence joins TRBV7-8 and TRBJ2-5; D is undetermined. Near its end, the DNA agrees better with TRBJ2-7, so the J call may be wrong. The CDR3 length is 16 residues. Germline CDR1 reads SGHVS; CDR2 reads FQNEAQ. CDR3 loop: CASSDHSAALSYEQYF. CDR3 DNA: TGTGCCAGCAGCGACCACTCCGCGGCCCTCTCCTACGAGCAGTACTTC.